These 32 T cell receptor beta chains came from one sample sequenced in a study of CD8+ T cells in alopecia areata. cDNA prepared by RNA extraction and subsequent reverse transcription served as the template for sequencing. Sequencing was performed with immunoSEQ multiplex PCR; in TCRdb, only in-frame clones are kept and a portion is missing. The data contain nearly 200,000 clones, roughly 64% of them singletons. Stated treatment: oral pan-JAK inhibitor, 5-10 mg twice daily. The specimen was CD4+ T cells sorted from blood, collected at week 24, from a patient treated with tofacitinib. These receptors came from a human donor with alopecia areata.

The rearrangement joins TRBV6-5 to TRBJ1-2, with D unclear. The CDR3 is made up of 15 amino acids. Trimming cost V 0 bases and J 4 bases, with 12 bases left between them. Germline values: CDR1 MNHEY, CDR2 SVGAGI. The CDR3 nucleotides read TGTGCCAGCAGTTACTCCTCTTCGGCGGGCTATGGCTACACCTTC. Encoded protein: CASSYSSSAGYGYTF.

This clone was found once. The chain combines TRBV5-6 with TRBJ2-1, with D possibly TRBD2 on 6 matching bases. V lost 0 bases, J lost 4 bases, and 11 bases lay in between. This CDR3 is 15 amino acids long. CDR1 and CDR2 (germline): SGHDT, YYEEEE. The CDR3 loop is CASSLGLGVYNEQFF. The CDR3 region has the DNA TGTGCCAGCAGCTTGGGACTAGGGGTTTACAATGAGCAGTTCTTC. The variable domain in full, with the rest retrieved from reference TRBV5-6 and TRBJ2-1, is DAGVTQSPTHLIKTRGQQVTLRCSPKSGHDTVSWYQQALGQGPQFIFQYYEEEERQRGNFPDRFSGHQFPNYSSELNVNALLLGDSALYLCASSLGLGVYNEQFFGPGTRLTVL.

This clone was observed a few times. The chain is built from TRBV5-1 and TRBJ2-3; 7 nucleotides agree with TRBD2. There are 17 residues in the CDR3. V shed 3 bases and J 5 bases; nucleotides not matched to a gene: 15. Germline CDR1 is SGHRS and CDR2 is YFSETQ. The CDR3 DNA sequence: TGCGCCAGCAGCTCGTCTTCTAGCGGACACTCTGAAGATACGCAGTATTTT. Translating gives CASSSSSSGHSEDTQYF.

The chain is built from TRBV4-1 and TRBJ1-2; no firm D call. V lost 3 bases and J lost 0, with 8 bases in between. The germline V gene has CDR1 MGHRA and CDR2 YSYEKL. CDR3 size: 14 residues. The chain's CDR3 is CASSQEISNYGYTF. The CDR3 bases are TGCGCCAGCAGCCAGGAGATTTCTAACTATGGCTACACCTTC.

V is TRBV18 and J is TRBJ2-5, with D tentatively TRBD1 (6 bases). CDR1 KGHSH and CDR2 LQKENI come from the germline V gene. The V and J ends lost 5 bases and 1 base respectively, with 8 bases between them. The CDR3 consists of 13 residues. As DNA, the CDR3 is TGTGCCAGCTCAAGGGGGACCCAAGAGACCCAGTACTTC. As protein: CASSRGTQETQYF.

This clone was seen a few times. J is TRBJ2-1 and V is TRBV7-9, with D possibly matching TRBD1 (7 bases). CDR3 length: 16 amino acids. Trimming removed 5 bases at V and 4 bases at J, with 18 bases between. Germline CDR1 is SEHNR and CDR2 is FQNEAQ (reference sequence). The CDR3 DNA is TGTGCCAGCAGCCCCAAAGGAGCAGGGGGGTACAATGAGCAGTTCTTC. Amino acids: CASSPKGAGGYNEQFF.

This chain links TRBV11-2 with TRBJ1-5; no clear D. The germline V gene has CDR1 SGHAT and CDR2 FQNNGV. This CDR3 comprises 13 residues. Deletions cut 5 bases from V and 5 bases from J, with 10 bases between. CDR3: CASSQAHYQPQHF. DNA of the CDR3: TGTGCCAGCAGCCAGGCCCACTATCAGCCCCAGCATTTT.

This clone was seen a handful of times. The chain combines TRBV7-8 with TRBJ2-5; D might be TRBD2 (5 bases). There are 14 residues in the CDR3. In germline, CDR1 is SGHVS, CDR2 FQNEAQ. Trimming stripped 1 base from V and 1 base from J, with 7 bases between. CDR3 nucleotide sequence: TGTGCCAGCAGCTTAGGGGGAGTCCAAGAGACCCAGTACTTC. Residues: CASSLGGVQETQYF.

This clone was detected a few times. The chain carries TRBV28 and TRBJ2-1, with no clear D. Per germline, CDR1 MDHEN and CDR2 SYDVKM. Trimming took 5 bases from V and 5 from J, leaving 4 bases between them. This CDR3 comprises 11 residues. Here the CDR3 DNA reads TGTGCCAGCAGTCGGAACAATGAGCAGTTCTTC. Its translation: CASSRNNEQFF.

The CDR3 DNA is TGCGCCAGCAGCACAAGACCGGGACTCACCAACACAGATACGCAGTATTTT. As protein: CASSTRPGLTNTDTQYF. The rearrangement links TRBV5-1 to TRBJ2-3, with D perhaps TRBD2 (6 bases). Trimming removed 4 bases at V and 2 bases at J, with 20 bases between. Germline V lookup: CDR1 SGHRS, CDR2 YFSETQ. This CDR3 has 17 amino acids.

This chain joins TRBV9 and TRBJ1-1; weak D call: TRBD1 (6 bases). Trimming pared 3 bases from V and 1 base from J, leaving 13 bases between. Germline values: CDR1 SGDLS, CDR2 YYNGEE. CDR3 size: 15 residues. CDR3 sequence: CASSASGHSNTEAFF. CDR3 DNA sequence: TGTGCCAGCAGCGCATCGGGACACTCGAACACTGAAGCTTTCTTT.

The chain has TRBV7-9 and TRBJ2-7, with D possibly matching TRBD1 (6 bases). V lost 8 bases and J lost 2, with 10 bases in between. CDR1 and CDR2 from the germline V gene are SEHNR and FQNEAQ (reference sequence). The CDR3 covers 12 residues. This chain's CDR3 is CASRGGTYEQYF. CDR3 in DNA: TGTGCCAGCCGTGGGGGCACCTACGAGCAGTACTTC.

The V and J genes are TRBV19 and TRBJ1-2; possibly TRBD1 for D (5 bases). There are 14 residues in the CDR3. The germline V gene has CDR1 LNHDA and CDR2 SQIVND (reference sequence). The V end lost 7 bases, the J end lost 4 bases, and 16 bases lay between the germline ends. CDR3 sequence (DNA): TGTGCCAGTAAAAGGGACTACGATACCTATGGCTACACCTTC. It codes for CASKRDYDTYGYTF.

This clone was counted only a few times. The chain recombines TRBV13 with TRBJ2-5; D not certain. CDR1 and CDR2 from the germline V gene are PRHDT and FYEKMQ (reference sequence). V dropped 4 bases and J dropped 7 bases, with 16 bases sitting between them. The CDR3 spans 14 residues. The CDR3 protein is CASSSYELDRTQYF. For the CDR3, the DNA is TGTGCCAGCAGCTCCTATGAGTTGGATCGGACCCAGTACTTC.

This clone was detected only a few times. Here the CDR3 reads CAWRRQNTEAFF. In nucleotides, the CDR3 is TGTGCCTGGAGGCGGCAGAACACTGAAGCTTTCTTT. This chain connects TRBV30 to TRBJ1-1; no firm D call. The length of the CDR3 is 12 residues. Trimming took off 3 bases at V and 1 base at J, with 6 bases between the two ends. Looked up from germline, CDR1 is GTSNPN and CDR2 is SVGIG (reference sequence).

The chain joins TRBV5-1 to TRBJ2-1; D may correspond to TRBD1 or TRBD2 (5 bases each). This CDR3 contains 14 residues. V was clipped by 4 bases and J by 5 bases, with 13 bases between them. Germline CDR1 is SGHRS and CDR2 is YFSETQ. CDR3 nucleotides: TGCGCCAGCAGCACCCGGGACGGGGACAATGAGCAGTTCTTC. It codes for CASSTRDGDNEQFF.

This clone was detected only once. V usage is TRBV2 and J usage is TRBJ1-6; TRBD1 matches 7 bases. V was pared by 1 base and J by 9 bases, with 3 bases of the junction left unmatched. The CDR3 sequence is 14 residues long. The germline V gene has CDR1 SNHLY and CDR2 FYNNEI. CDR3 loop: CASSEEGAGSPLHF. The CDR3 DNA is TGTGCCAGCAGTGAAGAGGGGGCGGGTTCACCCCTCCACTTT. Drawing the rest from reference TRBV2 and TRBJ1-6, the complete variable domain is EPEVTQTPSHQVTQMGQEVILRCVPISNHLYFYWYRQILGQKVEFLVSFYNNEISEKSEIFDDQFSVERPDGSNFTLKIRSTKLEDSAMYFCASSEEGAGSPLHFGNGTRLTVT.

The chain couples TRBV7-3 to TRBJ1-2; D remains ambiguous. The germline V and J ends were trimmed by 3 bases and 0 bases, with 11 bases remaining between them. There are 15 residues in the CDR3. The germline V gene encodes CDR1 SGHTA and CDR2 FQGTGA. Here the CDR3 reads CASSLNARTNYGYTF. The CDR3 bases are TGTGCCAGCAGCTTGAATGCCAGGACTAACTATGGCTACACCTTC. The full variable domain, rest sourced from reference TRBV7-3 and TRBJ1-2, is GAGVSQTPSNKVTEKGKYVELRCDPISGHTALYWYRQSLGQGPEFLIYFQGTGAADDSGLPNDRFFAVRPEGSVSTLKIQRTERGDSAVYLCASSLNARTNYGYTFGSGTRLTVV.

The chain combines TRBV30 with TRBJ2-5; the match to TRBD1 covers 10 bases. Germline CDR1 GTSNPN, CDR2 SVGIG (reference sequence). This CDR3 comprises 13 residues. The CDR3 is CAMTGGAEETQYF. The CDR3, as DNA: TGTGCAATGACAGGGGGCGCAGAAGAGACCCAGTACTTC.

J is TRBJ2-3 and V is TRBV5-4; D is undetermined. In germline, CDR1 is SGHNT, CDR2 YYREEE (reference sequence). The CDR3 is made up of 12 amino acids. V was clipped by 3 bases and J by 5 bases, with 7 bases between them. The CDR3 sequence is CASSSSLDTQYF. The CDR3 bases are TGTGCCAGCAGCTCGAGCTTAGATACGCAGTATTTT.

This clone was seen a handful of times. The J gene is TRBJ2-1, the V gene TRBV21-1; the DNA was not used to check the table's D call, TRBD2. TRBV21-1 is given as a pseudogene. The CDR3 runs 15 residues. The CDR3 protein is CASSTGGRPLLEQFF. The CDR3 DNA reads TGTGCCAGCAGCACCGGGGGACGGCCTCTTCTTGAGCAGTTCTTC.

The CDR3 DNA reads as TGTGCCAGCAGCGCCCTGGACAGGGGGAAGACCCAGTACTTC. As protein: CASSALDRGKTQYF. This chain links TRBV28 with TRBJ2-5; 10 nucleotides match TRBD1. The germline V gene encodes CDR1 MDHEN and CDR2 SYDVKM. Unmatched junction bases numbered 7, after V lost 6 bases and J lost 6 bases. The CDR3 covers 14 residues.

J is TRBJ2-5 and V is TRBV4-3, with D perhaps matching TRBD1 (6 bases). V shed 0 bases and J shed 0 bases, with 8 bases lying between them. Germline V gene lookup returns CDR1 LGHNA and CDR2 YSLEER. CDR3 length equals 15 residues. The CDR3 DNA follows: TGCGCCAGCAGCCAAGATCGGACAGACCAAGAGACCCAGTACTTC. This sequence encodes CASSQDRTDQETQYF.

This chain links TRBV30 with TRBJ2-5, with TRBD1 matching over 8 bases. Germline CDR1 GTSNPN, CDR2 SVGIG (reference sequence). This CDR3 has 14 amino acids. V lost 7 bases to trimming and J lost 0 bases; unmatched junction nucleotides: 7. The CDR3 loop reads CALTRTGYQETQYF. CDR3 DNA: TGTGCCTTGACCCGGACAGGGTACCAAGAGACCCAGTACTTC.

This clone was seen only a few times. The chain is built from TRBV25-1 and TRBJ1-1; no clear D gene. Germline CDR1 is MGHDK and CDR2 is SYGVNS. Trimming removed 8 bases from V and 1 base from J, with 11 bases in between. The CDR3 covers 13 residues. The CDR3 sequence is CASRGYSNTEAFF. In DNA, the CDR3 is TGTGCCAGCCGCGGTTACTCGAACACTGAAGCTTTCTTT.

This clone turned up a few times. The chain links TRBV7-9 to TRBJ2-3; D may be TRBD1 (5 bases). Per the germline V gene, CDR1 is SEHNR and CDR2 is FQNEAQ (reference sequence). V lost 4 bases and J 0 bases, leaving 11 bases between the germline ends. This CDR3 is built from 15 residues. The CDR3 reads CASSSVGVSTDTQYF. In nucleotides, the CDR3 is TGTGCCAGCAGCTCCGTAGGGGTCAGCACAGATACGCAGTATTTT.

This clone was observed a single time. This CDR3 reads CASSLVRGGGETQYF. The CDR3 nucleotides read TGTGCCAGCAGCTTAGTAAGGGGTGGGGGAGAGACCCAGTACTTC. The rearrangement uses TRBV7-2 and TRBJ2-5; D may be TRBD1 or TRBD2 (5 bases each). V was trimmed by 1 base and J by 4 bases, leaving 13 bases between them. This CDR3 comprises 15 residues. CDR1 and CDR2 (germline): SGHTA, FQGNSA.

In DNA form, the CDR3 reads TGCGCCAGCAGCCAAGTTGACGGACAGGGATACGAGCAGTACTTC. It yields the protein CASSQVDGQGYEQYF. The V and J genes are TRBV4-3 and TRBJ2-7, with 8 bases fitting TRBD1. The germline CDR1 and CDR2 sequences are LGHNA and YSLEER. There are 15 residues in the CDR3. V shed 1 base and J 4 bases; nucleotides not matched to a gene: 6.

This chain joins TRBV19 and TRBJ2-3; D is unresolved. The CDR3 has 14 residues. Germline V gene data show CDR1 as LNHDA and CDR2 as SQIVND (reference sequence). Between the trimmed V and J ends, which lost 6 bases and 2 bases, there was a span of 12 bases. CDR3 sequence reads: CASRREQLTDTQYF. Written as DNA, the CDR3 is TGTGCCAGTAGAAGAGAACAGCTCACAGATACGCAGTATTTT.

This rearrangement joins TRBV29-1 to TRBJ2-3, with D hard to call. With 4 bases removed from V and 5 bases from J, the gap between germline ends came to 16 bases. The CDR3 has 14 residues. CDR1 SQVTM and CDR2 ANQGSEA come from the germline V gene. CDR3 in amino acids: CSVVLGLGLDTQYF. DNA of the CDR3: TGCAGCGTTGTTCTAGGTTTGGGTTTAGATACGCAGTATTTT.

The chain is built from TRBV11-2 and TRBJ2-5; D not resolved. Per germline, CDR1 SGHAT and CDR2 FQNNGV. V dropped 0 bases and J dropped 4 bases, with 0 bases sitting between them. This CDR3 spans 11 amino acids. The CDR3 coding sequence is TGTGCCAGCAGCTTAGAAGAGACCCAGTACTTC. It yields the protein CASSLEETQYF.

The chain couples TRBV2 to TRBJ2-1, with TRBD2 as a possible D gene (6 bases). The V end was cut by 6 bases, the J end by 4 bases, with 16 bases between. CDR3 length: 15 amino acids. Germline CDR1 SNHLY, CDR2 FYNNEI. CDR3 in amino acids: CASSPPAGLYNEQFF. The CDR3 nucleotides are TGTGCCAGCAGCCCTCCAGCGGGCCTTTACAATGAGCAGTTCTTC.